These 12 T cell receptor beta chains were all obtained from the same sample, sequenced in a study of tumor and adjacent non-tumor tissue in lung cancer. Three rounds of nested PCR, following a modified ARM-PCR protocol, produced the TCRbeta library. Each CDR3 protein gets one entry after TCRdb re-called the multiplex PCR reads with MiXCR. The sample has about 76,000 distinct CDR3 sequences, 65% to 85% seen once; the top ten hold about half. RNA was extracted from bulk tissue without any cell sorting. More than 3 cm separated this lung sample from the edge of the tumor. The sample consisted of distant non-tumor lung tissue. These receptors all stem from a man between 60 and 75 years old with non-small cell lung cancer.

Concerning this clonotype itself: The conserved closing phenylalanine or tryptophan is absent in this CDR3, likely reflecting a read error. No DNA is shown, since the ends of the CDR3 on it are uncertain; the CDR3 is the one TCRdb lists. The CDR3 region is CASRRWGGRANEQYL. The chain combines TRBV11-3 with TRBJ2-7. The CDR3 totals 15 residues, both ends included. CDR1 and CDR2 from the germline V gene are SGHNT and YENEEA.

To note about this clonotype: This may come from a read error, since a much larger clone is one base off. V and J are TRBV6-6 and TRBJ1-1; 9 bases are a match to TRBD1. The CDR3 spans 15 residues. CDR1 MNHNY and CDR2 SVGAGI come from the germline V gene (reference sequence). V was clipped by 7 bases and J by 7 bases; unmatched bases: 13. The DNA of the CDR3 is TGTGCCAGCACCCTCACCGGGACAGGGAGCATTGAAGCTTTCTTT. Protein sequence: CASTLTGTGSIEAFF.

To note about this clonotype: The junction and the germline gene differ at one end; a read error may be behind it. The genes are TRBV20-1 and TRBJ2-3, with D tentatively TRBD2 (5 bases). The CDR3 length is 14 residues. Germline CDR1 DFQATT, CDR2 SNEGSKA (reference sequence). The CDR3 sequence: CSAGGYSSRDTQYF. The CDR3 DNA is TGCAGTGCTGGCGGGTATTCTAGCAGAGATACGCAGTATTTT.

The chain employs TRBV5-4 and TRBJ2-7, with 8 bases lining up with TRBD2. V gave up 4 bases and J gave up 3 bases; unmatched junction bases: 15. Germline V gene sequence: CDR1 SGHNT, CDR2 YYREEE (reference sequence). The CDR3 extends over 17 amino acids. CDR3 region: CASSPGGGREIFYEQYF. The CDR3, as DNA: TGTGCCAGCAGCCCGGGGGGGGGCCGGGAGATCTTCTACGAGCAGTACTTC.

In regard to this clonotype: Its ends do not fully match the called genes, so a read error is possible. The rearrangement links TRBV4-1 to TRBJ2-6; D unclear. The CDR3 consists of 18 residues. The germline gives CDR1 MGHRA, CDR2 YSYEKL. The CDR3 loop reads CVSSQVRGFIVVANVLTF. The CDR3 nucleotides read TGCGTCAGCAGCCAAGTCCGTGGATTCATAGTAGTGGCCAACGTCCTCACTTTC.

Concerning this clonotype itself: A read error may account for a junction end that differs from germline. The genes are TRBV6-5 and TRBJ1-5; 8 nucleotides match TRBD1. The germline V gene encodes CDR1 MNHEY and CDR2 SVGAGI. The CDR3 loop spans 15 amino acids. The CDR3 protein is CARSYLQGGNQPQHF. Written as DNA, the CDR3 is TGTGCCAGAAGTTACCTACAGGGGGGCAATCAGCCCCAGCATTTT.

By proportion, this clonotype is medium-sized. A read error may produce the germline difference seen at one junction end. This sequence joins TRBV13 and TRBJ1-3; the D gene is possibly TRBD1 (6 bases). Germline V lookup: CDR1 PRHDT, CDR2 FYEKMQ (reference sequence). This CDR3 has 16 amino acids. In DNA, the CDR3 is TGTGCCAGCAGCTTAGGCCCGGCAGGGGCTGGGAACACCATATATTTT. It is translated as CASSLGPAGAGNTIYF.

This chain joins TRBV6-5 and TRBJ1-6; D gene uncertain. The length of the CDR3 is 13 residues. V was cut by 6 bases and J by 11 bases, with 14 bases left in between. The germline V gene encodes CDR1 MNHEY and CDR2 SVGAGI. The CDR3 protein is CASSPRESPPLHF. CDR3 bases: TGTGCCAGCAGCCCCCGAGAGTCCCCACCCCTCCACTTT.

The sample holds a few counts of this clonotype. A much larger clone differs by one base, so this may be a read error. The chain combines TRBV5-6 with TRBJ1-1; no firm D call. The length of the CDR3 is 12 residues. The germline V gene encodes CDR1 SGHDT and CDR2 YYEEEE. The CDR3 sequence is CASSPGRREASF. The CDR3 coding sequence is TGTGCCAGCAGCCCTGGACGAAGAGAAGCTTCCTTT.

A word on this clonotype: The junction does not match germline at one end; this may be a read error. This chain links TRBV11-2 with TRBJ2-5; D is ambiguous. Looked up from germline, CDR1 is SGHAT and CDR2 is FQNNGV. This CDR3 has 13 residues. CDR3 residues: CTSSSTREETQYF. In nucleotides, the CDR3 is TGTACCAGTAGCTCTACAAGGGAAGAGACTCAGTACTTC. The complete variable domain, with remaining parts taken from reference TRBV11-2 and TRBJ2-5, reads EAGVAQSPRYKIIEKRQSVAFWCNPISGHATLYWYQQILGQGPKLLIQFQNNGVVDDSQLPKDRFSAERLKGVDSTLKIQPAKLEDSAVYLCTSSSTREETQYFGPGTRLLVL.

Concerning this clonotype: One end of the junction varies from germline; a read error may be responsible. This sequence joins TRBV11-3 and TRBJ2-3; possibly TRBD2 for D (5 bases). The CDR3 is 18 amino acids. The V gene's germline CDR1 is SGHNT and CDR2 YENEEA. CDR3 coding DNA: TGTGCCGGCAGCTCCCTCCGTAGGGAGCGGCGGGGCACAGATACGCAGTATTTT. Translating it yields CAGSSLRRERRGTDTQYF.

In regard to this clonotype: One end of the junction does not line up with germline, which may come from a read error. The chain recombines TRBV5-4 with TRBJ1-1; D is uncertain. Germline CDR1 and CDR2: SGHNT and YYREEE (reference sequence). This CDR3 is 13 amino acids long. The CDR3, as DNA: TGTGCCAGCAGCTTAGTGCAGGTCACTGAAGCTTCCTTT. Amino acid sequence: CASSLVQVTEASF.